These 30 T cell receptor beta chains originate from one sample sequenced in a study of PD-L1 blockade in urothelial cancer. Time point denoted: peripheral blood 6 weeks after treatment start. Measured with immunoSEQ multiplex PCR; TCRdb has only the in-frame clones, and not every one. The sample comprises about 40,000 clones, about 85% of which are singletons, and 2% to 3% rests with the top ten. The sequencing here drew on PBMCs, taken around atezolizumab (anti-PD-L1) treatment. All receptors derive from a man aged 70-80 years with urothelial cancer.

The chain recombines TRBV30 with TRBJ2-6; 9 nucleotides align to TRBD1. Germline values: CDR1 GTSNPN, CDR2 SVGIG (reference sequence). Trimming took 3 bases from V and 0 from J; bases not matched to a gene: 6. This CDR3 comprises 17 residues. This CDR3 reads CAWRRDRVLSGANVLTF. CDR3 sequence (DNA): TGTGCCTGGAGGCGGGACAGGGTTCTCTCTGGGGCCAACGTCCTGACTTTC. The variable domain in full, with the rest retrieved from reference TRBV30 and TRBJ2-6, is SQTIHQWPATLVQPVGSPLSLECTVEGTSNPNLYWYRQAAGRGLQLLFYSVGIGQISSEVPQNLSASRPQDRQFILSSKKLLLSDSGFYLCAWRRDRVLSGANVLTFGAGSRLTVL.

V and J are TRBV10-1 and TRBJ1-5; the D is unclear. Trimming removed 3 bases at V and 2 bases at J, with 5 bases between. The CDR3 is 13 residues long. Germline assignment: CDR1 WNHNN and CDR2 SYGVQD (reference sequence). Here the CDR3 reads CASSDRGNQPQHF. DNA of the CDR3: TGCGCCAGCAGTGACCGGGGCAATCAGCCCCAGCATTTT.

The V gene is TRBV6-1, the J gene TRBJ2-2, with 7 bases fitting TRBD1. This CDR3 contains 14 residues. The V gene's germline CDR1 is MNHNS and CDR2 SASEGT. J was trimmed by 5 bases and V by 4 bases; bases with no gene match: 4. The CDR3 DNA is TGTGCCAGCAGTGTTAACAGGGGTACCGGGGAGCTGTTTTTT. This encodes CASSVNRGTGELFF.

This sequence joins TRBV5-4 and TRBJ1-1; D unclear. The CDR3 has 16 amino acids. Germline assignment: CDR1 SGHNT and CDR2 YYREEE (reference sequence). Trimming removed 3 bases from V and 4 bases from J, with 19 bases in between. The CDR3 DNA follows: TGTGCCAGCAGCTGGAGTCCGGTGCGCGGGAGCACTGAAGCTTTCTTT. It is translated as CASSWSPVRGSTEAFF.

V usage is TRBV28 and J usage is TRBJ2-7; TRBD1 matches 7 bases. CDR1 is MDHEN and CDR2 is SYDVKM in the germline V gene. Germline trimming cut 7 bases from V and 3 bases from J; bases unmatched to any gene: 12. The CDR3 runs to 15 residues. The CDR3 DNA is TGTGCCAGCACCCTAGGGGGCAGGGTGAGCTACGAGCAGTACTTC. Its translation: CASTLGGRVSYEQYF.

The chain links TRBV4-2 to TRBJ2-5, with TRBD1 as a possible D gene (6 bases). Germline CDR1 and CDR2: LGHNA and YNFKEQ. V lost 1 base to trimming and J lost 3 bases, with 18 bases between them. This CDR3 region has 17 residues. Here the CDR3 reads CASSQGMGAGPKETQYF. CDR3 nucleotides: TGTGCCAGCAGCCAAGGCATGGGGGCAGGACCTAAAGAGACCCAGTACTTC.

CDR3: CASSSRQGEAFF. As DNA, the CDR3 is TGCGCCAGCAGCTCCCGACAGGGGGAAGCTTTCTTT. This chain joins TRBV5-1 and TRBJ1-1; 8 bases line up with TRBD1. Germline loops: CDR1 SGHRS, CDR2 YFSETQ. The V gene end was trimmed by 3 bases and the J gene end by 8 bases; junction bases not matched to a gene: 3. The CDR3 contains 12 residues.

The rearrangement links TRBV5-1 to TRBJ2-7; D not resolved. There are 16 residues in the CDR3. Trimming removed 0 bases at V and 2 bases at J, with 15 bases between. Germline CDR1 SGHRS, CDR2 YFSETQ. CDR3 sequence (DNA): TGCGCCAGCAGCTTGGGTGCCCTCTCTAGGACCTACGAGCAGTACTTC. It is translated as CASSLGALSRTYEQYF.

The genes are TRBV7-8 and TRBJ2-7; 12 bases map to TRBD2. V was pared by 5 bases and J by 5 bases, with 7 bases of the junction left unmatched. The CDR3 runs to 15 residues. The V gene's germline CDR1 is SGHVS and CDR2 FQNEAQ. The CDR3 DNA sequence: TGTGCCAGCAGCAGCCGGACTAGCGGGAAAGACGAGCAGTACTTC. Its translation is CASSSRTSGKDEQYF.

CDR3 in amino acids: CASSTRGTTNEKLFF. In nucleotides, the CDR3 is TGTGCCAGCAGCACTCGGGGGACAACTAATGAAAAACTGTTTTTT. The chain is built from TRBV11-2 and TRBJ1-4, with a possible D match to TRBD1 (5 bases). In germline, CDR1 is SGHAT, CDR2 FQNNGV. Trimming took off 5 bases at V and 0 bases at J, with 10 bases between the two ends. The CDR3 runs to 15 residues.

J is TRBJ1-5 and V is TRBV30, with 10 nucleotides matching TRBD1. In germline, CDR1 is GTSNPN, CDR2 SVGIG (reference sequence). This CDR3 region has 15 residues. With V trimmed by 4 bases and J by 2 bases, 5 bases remained unmatched. CDR3 in amino acids: CAWTKGTGGNQPQHF. CDR3 DNA sequence: TGTGCCTGGACCAAAGGGACAGGGGGCAATCAGCCCCAGCATTTT.

This clone was seen only a few times. The genes are TRBV11-2 and TRBJ1-1; 9 positions agree with TRBD1. The germline V gene encodes CDR1 SGHAT and CDR2 FQNNGV. Trimming took 5 bases from V and 0 from J; bases not matched to a gene: 13. The CDR3 has 18 amino acids. The CDR3 protein is CASSTRDRVRKMNTEAFF. CDR3 nucleotides: TGTGCCAGCAGCACCCGGGACAGGGTGAGGAAAATGAACACTGAAGCTTTCTTT.

J is TRBJ2-1 and V is TRBV6-5, with a possible D match to TRBD2 (6 bases). The germline gives CDR1 MNHEY, CDR2 SVGAGI. This CDR3 is 12 amino acids long. V gave up 6 bases and J gave up 9 bases, with 12 bases separating them. In DNA form, the CDR3 reads TGTGCCAGCAGCCCTCAGGGACTTGAGCAGTTCTTC. Its protein product is CASSPQGLEQFF.

The rearrangement uses TRBV7-2 and TRBJ2-1; a weak D match, TRBD2 (5 bases). Germline-derived CDR1 and CDR2 are SGHTA and FQGNSA. This CDR3 contains 15 residues. Trimming took 4 bases from V and 3 from J, leaving 13 bases between them. In DNA form, the CDR3 reads TGTGCCAGCAGCTACAACCTAGGGAGCTACAATGAGCAGTTCTTC. Residues: CASSYNLGSYNEQFF.

V and J are TRBV5-6 and TRBJ1-1, with no clear D. V lost 0 bases and J 1 base, leaving 7 bases between the germline ends. From germline, CDR1 is SGHDT and CDR2 YYEEEE. The CDR3 has 14 amino acids. CDR3 in amino acids: CASSLAGPNTEAFF. In DNA form, the CDR3 reads TGTGCCAGCAGCTTGGCTGGGCCGAACACTGAAGCTTTCTTT. Full variable domain (remainder filled in from reference TRBV5-6 and TRBJ1-1): DAGVTQSPTHLIKTRGQQVTLRCSPKSGHDTVSWYQQALGQGPQFIFQYYEEEERQRGNFPDRFSGHQFPNYSSELNVNALLLGDSALYLCASSLAGPNTEAFFGQGTRLTVV.

V is TRBV9 and J is TRBJ1-3, with D possibly being TRBD1 (5 bases). The germline V gene encodes CDR1 SGDLS and CDR2 YYNGEE. Trimming took 4 bases from V and 0 from J, leaving 11 bases between them. This CDR3 region has 15 residues. The CDR3 is CASSSRANSGNTIYF. The CDR3 coding sequence is TGTGCCAGCAGCAGCAGGGCCAACTCTGGAAACACCATATATTTT.

The sample holds one count of this clone. This chain connects TRBV2 to TRBJ1-2, with 7 bases matching TRBD1. J was trimmed by 8 bases and V by 7 bases; bases with no gene match: 19. The CDR3 is made up of 16 amino acids. CDR1 is SNHLY, CDR2 FYNNEI, per germline. The CDR3 sequence: CASTPPSAGQTQGYTF. In DNA, the CDR3 is TGTGCCAGCACCCCCCCCAGCGCGGGACAGACTCAAGGCTACACCTTC.

In nucleotides, the CDR3 is TGCGCCAGCAGGACCGGGACTAGCGGGAGTTACGAGCAGTACTTC. This encodes CASRTGTSGSYEQYF. The rearrangement uses TRBV5-1 and TRBJ2-7, with 14 positions matching TRBD2. CDR3 size: 15 residues. V lost 5 bases and J lost 4; bases outside the gene matches: 5. CDR1 is SGHRS, CDR2 YFSETQ, per germline.

This clone has a handful of counts. In nucleotides, the CDR3 is TGTGCCAGCATGACGGGAGTTGGGGCCAACGTCCTGACTTTC. This codes for CASMTGVGANVLTF. V is TRBV19 and J is TRBJ2-6, with D perhaps matching TRBD2 (6 bases). Germline lookup yields CDR1 LNHDA and CDR2 SQIVND (reference sequence). The CDR3 runs 14 residues. Trimming removed 9 bases at V and 3 bases at J, with 12 bases between. The full variable domain, completed using reference TRBV19 and TRBJ2-6, is DGGITQSPKYLFRKEGQNVTLSCEQNLNHDAMYWYRQDPGQGLRLIYYSQIVNDFQKGDIAEGYSVSREKKESFPLTVTSAQKNPTAFYLCASMTGVGANVLTFGAGSRLTVL.

The V call is TRBV19, the J call TRBJ2-2; TRBD2 matches 12 bases. V lost 5 bases to trimming and J lost 2 bases; unmatched junction nucleotides: 12. The CDR3 sequence is 19 residues long. Germline values: CDR1 LNHDA, CDR2 SQIVND (reference sequence). The CDR3 here is CASSLAPGTSGYNTGELFF. The CDR3 DNA reads as TGTGCCAGTAGTCTTGCTCCCGGGACTAGCGGGTACAACACCGGGGAGCTGTTTTTT.

V usage is TRBV1 and J usage is TRBJ1-3. TRBV1 is annotated as a pseudogene. The length of the CDR3 is 14 residues. CDR3 coding DNA: TGCACCAGCAGCCATATTTCTAATGGAAACACCATATATTTT. Residues: CTSSHISNGNTIYF.

CDR3 DNA sequence: TGTGCCAGCAGTGAGGTACTTGGGGGGGAGCAGTACTTC. Translating gives CASSEVLGGEQYF. The chain links TRBV2 to TRBJ2-7; D may be TRBD2 (6 bases). The CDR3 spans 13 residues. CDR1 is SNHLY and CDR2 is FYNNEI in the germline V gene. Trimming stripped 3 bases from V and 7 bases from J, with 13 bases between.

The chain carries TRBV4-2 and TRBJ2-1; 7 nucleotides line up with TRBD2. CDR3 size: 17 residues. Trimming at V came to 4 bases and at J to 4 bases, leaving 13 bases not matched to a gene. Germline assignment: CDR1 LGHNA and CDR2 YNFKEQ. The CDR3 spells CASSRAPLADGYNEQFF. The CDR3 region has the DNA TGTGCCAGCAGCCGAGCCCCGCTAGCGGACGGGTACAATGAGCAGTTCTTC.

The V and J genes are TRBV5-4 and TRBJ1-1; D is perhaps TRBD1 (5 bases). The CDR3 spans 14 residues. V shed 0 bases and J shed 3 bases, with 9 bases lying between them. Germline V gene lookup returns CDR1 SGHNT and CDR2 YYREEE (reference sequence). The DNA for the CDR3 is TGTGCCAGCAGCTTGGGGGGCGCCGACACTGAAGCTTTCTTT. Amino acid sequence: CASSLGGADTEAFF.

V is TRBV5-6 and J is TRBJ2-2; 9 bases align to TRBD2. CDR3 length: 16 amino acids. Germline V gene lookup returns CDR1 SGHDT and CDR2 YYEEEE. Trimming at V came to 0 bases and at J to 5 bases, leaving 5 bases not matched to a gene. The CDR3 region is CASSLALAGRTGELFF. CDR3 bases: TGTGCCAGCAGCTTGGCGCTAGCGGGACGTACCGGGGAGCTGTTTTTT.

The chain uses TRBV5-1 and TRBJ1-4; TRBD1 is a possible D gene (5 bases). Germline lookup yields CDR1 SGHRS and CDR2 YFSETQ. The CDR3 covers 14 residues. V lost 0 bases and J 5 bases, leaving 8 bases between the germline ends. The CDR3 nucleotides read TGCGCCAGCAGCTTGGGGCAGGGCAATGAAAAACTGTTTTTT. Its protein product is CASSLGQGNEKLFF.

The chain joins TRBV25-1 to TRBJ2-4; weak D call: TRBD2 (5 bases). Germline CDR1 reads MGHDK; CDR2 reads SYGVNS. Trimming pared 2 bases from V and 3 bases from J, leaving 8 bases between. This CDR3 has 14 amino acids. The chain's CDR3 is CASSEGGDKNIQYF. The CDR3 coding sequence is TGTGCCAGCAGTGAAGGAGGTGACAAAAACATTCAGTACTTC. The complete variable domain, with remaining parts taken from reference TRBV25-1 and TRBJ2-4, reads EADIYQTPRYLVIGTGKKITLECSQTMGHDKMYWYQQDPGMELHLIHYSYGVNSTEKGDLSSESTVSRIRTEHFPLTLESARPSHTSQYLCASSEGGDKNIQYFGAGTRLSVL.

The chain couples TRBV27 to TRBJ2-5, with 10 bases matching TRBD2. The germline gives CDR1 MNHEY, CDR2 SMNVEV (reference sequence). J lost 5 bases, V lost 6 bases, and 18 bases had no gene match. The CDR3 runs to 18 residues. CDR3 amino acids: CASSPWPPSSGSSETQYF. CDR3 DNA sequence: TGTGCCAGCAGCCCCTGGCCCCCTTCTAGCGGGAGTAGTGAGACCCAGTACTTC.

This clone came up once. CDR3 coding DNA: TGTGCCATCAGTGAAGTTCGGCTAGCGGTGATAGACACAGATACGCAGTATTTT. This sequence encodes CAISEVRLAVIDTDTQYF. The rearrangement uses TRBV10-3 and TRBJ2-3, with 7 bases lining up with TRBD2. This CDR3 has 18 residues. V lost 3 bases and J lost 2; bases outside the gene matches: 14. From germline, CDR1 is ENHRY and CDR2 SYGVKD.

V gene TRBV2 combines with J gene TRBJ2-1; tentative D call: TRBD1 (5 bases). Trimming took 4 bases from V and 5 from J, leaving 6 bases between them. CDR1 and CDR2 (germline): SNHLY, FYNNEI. The CDR3 covers 12 residues. CDR3 sequence (DNA): TGTGCCAGCAGTGGACAGCACAATGAGCAGTTCTTC. It yields the protein CASSGQHNEQFF. The full variable domain, its missing parts supplied by reference TRBV2 and TRBJ2-1, is EPEVTQTPSHQVTQMGQEVILRCVPISNHLYFYWYRQILGQKVEFLVSFYNNEISEKSEIFDDQFSVERPDGSNFTLKIRSTKLEDSAMYFCASSGQHNEQFFGPGTRLTVL.